Only one count was recorded for the clone carrying this TCR beta chain. Its antigen is not known. Only in-frame clones appear in the TCRdb table, and some are missing; sequencing was by immunoSEQ multiplex PCR. The table has around 56,000 clones, about 74% seen once. This CDR3 spans 14 amino acids. V was clipped by 2 bases and J by 4 bases; unmatched bases: 3. Looked up from germline, CDR1 is KGHDR and CDR2 is SFDVKD. The data belong to a study of vaccination effects on CD4 cells after COVID-19. Culture proceeded for more than 8 days, and CD4+ T cells were then isolated. The study found no prior SARS-CoV-2 infection in the vaccine recipients, who tested negative for nucleocapsid antibodies.

The material was CD4+ T cells from PBMCs cultured without peptide, obtained before COVID-19 vaccination. The rearrangement links TRBV24-1 to TRBJ1-2, with 7 bases matching TRBD1. The source is a human donor who received a COVID-19 vaccine. The CDR3 spells CATSDSRGGYGYTF. The DNA of the CDR3 is TGTGCCACCAGTGATTCCAGGGGGGGCTATGGCTACACCTTC.